A single sample is the source of the 16 T cell receptor beta chains below, sequenced in a study of PD-L1 blockade in urothelial cancer. Time point denoted: peripheral blood 6 weeks after treatment start. TCRdb keeps only in-frame clones here, not all; method: immunoSEQ multiplex PCR. The sample lists about 51,000 clones; 85% to 90% were seen once. This material consisted of PBMCs, taken around atezolizumab (anti-PD-L1) treatment. The receptor set was obtained from a man aged 55 to 70 with urothelial cancer.

The chain combines TRBV7-8 with TRBJ2-1; perhaps TRBD2 as D (6 bases). Germline V CDR1 and CDR2: SGHVS, FQNEAQ. Trimming removed 1 base from V and 7 bases from J, with 11 bases in between. The CDR3 sequence is 14 residues long. In DNA, the CDR3 is TGTGCCAGCAGCTTAGTGGTGACTAGTAATGAGCAGTTCTTC. This encodes CASSLVVTSNEQFF.

In its sample, this clone was seen once. The V and J genes are TRBV5-1 and TRBJ2-2; D possibly corresponds to TRBD1 (5 bases). The CDR3 extends over 15 amino acids. Germline V gene sequence: CDR1 SGHRS, CDR2 YFSETQ. The V gene lost 0 bases and the J gene lost 4 bases, with 10 bases spanning the gap. The CDR3 here is CASSLEQAFTGELFF. CDR3 nucleotide sequence: TGCGCCAGCAGCTTGGAACAGGCTTTCACCGGGGAGCTGTTTTTT.

The V call is TRBV15, the J call TRBJ2-2, with 10 positions matching TRBD1. After removal of 6 bases from V and 4 bases from J, the junction contained 8 bases not matched to a gene. Per the germline V gene, CDR1 is LNHNV and CDR2 is YYDKDF (reference sequence). The CDR3 sequence is 16 residues long. CDR3 sequence (DNA): TGTGCCACCAGATACGGGACAGGGGACCCCACCGGGGAGCTGTTTTTT. Protein: CATRYGTGDPTGELFF.

The J gene is TRBJ2-7, the V gene TRBV4-1, with 7 bases fitting TRBD2. The CDR3 is made up of 15 amino acids. Germline values: CDR1 MGHRA, CDR2 YSYEKL. V was pared by 0 bases and J by 4 bases, with 6 bases of the junction left unmatched. CDR3 sequence: CASSQDWGTTYEQYF. CDR3 in DNA: TGCGCCAGCAGCCAAGATTGGGGGACTACGTACGAGCAGTACTTC.

This chain joins TRBV19 and TRBJ2-4, with D possibly being TRBD2 (6 bases). Trimming removed 5 bases at V and 6 bases at J, with 14 bases between. The CDR3 spans 14 residues. CDR1 is LNHDA and CDR2 is SQIVND in the germline V gene (reference sequence). The CDR3: CASSLGGEGNIQYF. CDR3 in DNA: TGTGCCAGTAGTCTCGGGGGAGAAGGAAACATTCAGTACTTC.

The CDR3 reads CASSAPGQGWYEQYF. The CDR3, as DNA: TGTGCCAGCAGTGCTCCGGGACAGGGTTGGTACGAGCAGTACTTC. The chain joins TRBV25-1 to TRBJ2-7; 9 bases map to TRBD1. Germline CDR1 and CDR2: MGHDK and SYGVNS. Unmatched junction bases numbered 8, after V lost 4 bases and J lost 4 bases. The CDR3 is 15 residues long.

The chain uses TRBV18 and TRBJ1-6, with 7 bases aligning to TRBD1. Germline lookup yields CDR1 KGHSH and CDR2 LQKENI. The CDR3 extends over 15 amino acids. V lost 5 bases, J lost 7 bases, and 8 bases stayed unmatched. CDR3 coding DNA: TGTGCCAGCTCAACGTTTCCGGGACAGAATTCACCCCTCCACTTT. Encoded protein: CASSTFPGQNSPLHF. The variable domain in full, with the rest retrieved from reference TRBV18 and TRBJ1-6, is NAGVMQNPRHLVRRRGQEARLRCSPMKGHSHVYWYRQLPEEGLKFMVYLQKENIIDESGMPKERFSAEFPKEGPSILRIQQVVRGDSAAYFCASSTFPGQNSPLHFGNGTRLTVT.

The chain joins TRBV11-2 to TRBJ2-3; 11 nucleotides match TRBD2. The V gene's germline CDR1 is SGHAT and CDR2 FQNNGV. With V trimmed by 5 bases and J by 0 bases, 4 bases remained unmatched. The CDR3 extends over 16 amino acids. The chain's CDR3 is CASSLTSGGSTDTQYF. In nucleotides, the CDR3 is TGTGCCAGCAGCCTCACTAGCGGGGGAAGCACAGATACGCAGTATTTT.

The rearrangement uses TRBV5-1 and TRBJ2-2, with D possibly being TRBD2 (6 bases). Looked up from germline, CDR1 is SGHRS and CDR2 is YFSETQ. The CDR3 contains 14 residues. Trimming removed 6 bases from V and 1 base from J, with 10 bases in between. CDR3 protein: CASTGTENTGELFF. CDR3 in DNA: TGCGCCAGCACCGGGACTGAGAACACCGGGGAGCTGTTTTTT.

The chain combines TRBV6-1 with TRBJ1-6; D possibly corresponds to TRBD1 (5 bases). Trimming shortened V by 6 bases and J by 10 bases, and 13 bases separated the two germline ends. Germline CDR1 and CDR2: MNHNS and SASEGT. This CDR3 is built from 13 residues. The CDR3 reads CASSLDRRSPLHF. DNA for the CDR3: TGTGCCAGCAGCCTCGACAGAAGATCACCCCTCCACTTT.

V is TRBV14 and J is TRBJ2-5; D is ambiguous. This CDR3 is built from 13 residues. V was pared by 3 bases and J by 5 bases, with 10 bases between. In germline, CDR1 is SGHDN, CDR2 FVKESK. CDR3 protein: CASSQGPKETQYF. The CDR3 DNA is TGTGCCAGCAGCCAGGGCCCCAAGGAGACCCAGTACTTC.

The chain uses TRBV5-1 and TRBJ2-1, with TRBD1 matching 10 bases. CDR1 SGHRS and CDR2 YFSETQ come from the germline V gene. The CDR3 is 15 amino acids. Losses at the gene ends were 1 base for V and 7 bases for J; bases not matched to a gene: 5. The CDR3 reads CASSLTGQGKNEQFF. The DNA of the CDR3 is TGCGCCAGCAGCTTGACGGGACAGGGGAAAAATGAGCAGTTCTTC.

This chain uses TRBV5-1 with TRBJ1-6; D possibly corresponds to TRBD1 (5 bases). V shed 5 bases and J shed 7 bases, with 19 bases lying between them. The CDR3 covers 16 residues. Per germline, CDR1 SGHRS and CDR2 YFSETQ. In nucleotides, the CDR3 is TGCGCCAGCAGATTTGAGGGGCTAGCGTGGAATTCACCCCTCCACTTT. This translates into CASRFEGLAWNSPLHF. The entire variable domain, with the rest obtained from reference TRBV5-1 and TRBJ1-6, is as follows: KAGVTQTPRYLIKTRGQQVTLSCSPISGHRSVSWYQQTPGQGLQFLFEYFSETQRNKGNFPGRFSGRQFSNSRSEMNVSTLELGDSALYLCASRFEGLAWNSPLHFGNGTRLTVT.

The genes are TRBV6-4 and TRBJ1-4; TRBD1 aligns across 9 bases. The CDR3 is 14 amino acids. The germline V gene has CDR1 MRHNA and CDR2 SNTAGT. The V gene end was trimmed by 5 bases and the J gene end by 10 bases; junction bases not matched to a gene: 8. The DNA of the CDR3 is TGTGCCAGCAGTCAGACAGGGGGGACGGGAAAACTGTTTTTT. Its protein is CASSQTGGTGKLFF.

The rearrangement links TRBV5-4 to TRBJ2-3; D is ambiguous. V was shortened by 0 bases and J by 1 base, with 9 bases between the two germline ends. Germline V gene sequence: CDR1 SGHNT, CDR2 YYREEE (reference sequence). The CDR3 runs 15 residues. CDR3 DNA sequence: TGTGCCAGCAGCTTGGGGAGTCCAGGCACAGATACGCAGTATTTT. It translates to CASSLGSPGTDTQYF.

This rearrangement joins TRBV27 to TRBJ2-3; TRBD1 might be the D (5 bases). V was trimmed by 0 bases and J by 10 bases, leaving 23 bases between them. Germline CDR1 is MNHEY and CDR2 is SMNVEV (reference sequence). This CDR3 region has 17 residues. The CDR3 DNA follows: TGTGCCAGCAGTTTATCGATCCAGGGCCAGATGCAAGGTTCGCAGTATTTT. The encoded protein is CASSLSIQGQMQGSQYF.